The 22 T cell receptor beta chains below all came from one sample that was sequenced in a study of cytomegalovirus exposure and HLA in healthy donors. This PCR relied on a set of 60 Vbeta primers and 13 Jbeta primers. The repertoire was sequenced with immunoSEQ multiplex PCR; TCRdb's copy has only in-frame clones and lacks some. The table shows around 130,000 clones, with roughly 84% occurring only once. The specimen was PBMCs. These receptors were collected from a woman aged 18-35 years in good health and CMV-seropositive.

DNA for the CDR3: TGTGCCAGCAGCGCAGGGACTAGCGGACCCTACGAGCAGTACTTC. Translating it yields CASSAGTSGPYEQYF. The gene calls are TRBV5-6 and TRBJ2-7, with TRBD2 matching over 11 bases. CDR3 size: 15 residues. J lost 2 bases, V lost 4 bases, and 5 bases had no gene match. Germline assignment: CDR1 SGHDT and CDR2 YYEEEE.

V and J are TRBV2 and TRBJ1-6; weak D call: TRBD1 (6 bases). V gave up 3 bases and J gave up 7 bases, with 7 bases separating them. Per germline, CDR1 SNHLY and CDR2 FYNNEI. The CDR3 is 13 amino acids. The CDR3 coding sequence is TGTGCCAGCAGTGATCAGGGGAATTCACCCCTCCACTTT. Protein product: CASSDQGNSPLHF.

The chain combines TRBV15 with TRBJ1-2; no clear D. The germline V gene encodes CDR1 LNHNV and CDR2 YYDKDF (reference sequence). V gave up 0 bases and J gave up 4 bases, with 9 bases separating them. The length of the CDR3 is 14 residues. The CDR3 nucleotides read TGTGCCACCAGCAGAGATCGGGGTCTCTATGGCTACACCTTC. Its translation: CATSRDRGLYGYTF.

The chain combines TRBV6-6 with TRBJ2-7; D is ambiguous. Germline CDR1 and CDR2: MNHNY and SVGAGI (reference sequence). CDR3 length: 13 residues. Trimming took off 6 bases at V and 2 bases at J, with 11 bases between the two ends. This CDR3 reads CASSPSITYEQYF. The CDR3 region has the DNA TGTGCCAGCAGCCCGAGTATAACCTACGAGCAGTACTTC.

The V call is TRBV6-1, the J call TRBJ2-7; a weak D match, TRBD2 (5 bases). CDR3 length: 10 residues. Per germline, CDR1 MNHNS and CDR2 SASEGT. Trimming shortened V by 8 bases and J by 3 bases, and 5 bases separated the two germline ends. In DNA, the CDR3 is TGTGCCAGCGGACTCTACGAGCAGTACTTC. Its translation is CASGLYEQYF.

The chain has TRBV4-1 and TRBJ2-7; weak D call: TRBD1 (6 bases). CDR1 is MGHRA, CDR2 YSYEKL, per germline. The germline V and J ends were trimmed by 3 bases and 5 bases, with 11 bases remaining between them. This CDR3 is 13 amino acids long. The CDR3 protein is CASSQDRGHEQYF. As DNA, the CDR3 is TGCGCCAGCAGCCAGGACAGAGGCCACGAGCAGTACTTC.

This chain connects TRBV7-8 to TRBJ2-3, with a possible D match to TRBD1 (6 bases). V was clipped by 1 base and J by 3 bases, with 11 bases between them. The CDR3 consists of 15 residues. Germline V CDR1 and CDR2: SGHVS, FQNEAQ. The CDR3 loop is CASSLGWDITDTQYF. Written as DNA, the CDR3 is TGTGCCAGCAGCTTAGGTTGGGACATAACAGATACGCAGTATTTT.

The chain is built from TRBV19 and TRBJ1-6; a weak D match, TRBD1 (6 bases). Looked up from germline, CDR1 is LNHDA and CDR2 is SQIVND (reference sequence). Trimming stripped 3 bases from V and 7 bases from J, with 10 bases between. The CDR3 loop spans 14 amino acids. CDR3 DNA: TGTGCCAGTAGTATCTTGGACAGCAATTCACCCCTCCACTTT. Its protein is CASSILDSNSPLHF.

The chain is built from TRBV6-5 and TRBJ1-1, with 8 bases identical to TRBD1. This CDR3 is 16 amino acids long. After removal of 4 bases from V and 1 base from J, the junction contained 8 bases not matched to a gene. Germline CDR1 and CDR2: MNHEY and SVGAGI. CDR3 protein: CASSSTRDRPNTEAFF. Here the CDR3 DNA reads TGTGCCAGCAGTTCTACCCGGGACAGGCCGAACACTGAAGCTTTCTTT.

The chain recombines TRBV6-1 with TRBJ2-5; 13 bases line up with TRBD2. J lost 1 base, V lost 2 bases, and 4 bases had no gene match. The CDR3 is 17 residues long. Germline CDR1 MNHNS, CDR2 SASEGT. CDR3 protein: CASSETRTSGGQETQYF. CDR3 DNA: TGTGCCAGCAGTGAAACCAGGACTAGCGGGGGCCAAGAGACCCAGTACTTC.

The gene calls are TRBV10-3 and TRBJ1-5, with D unresolved. V was cut by 2 bases and J by 7 bases, with 12 bases left in between. The germline V gene has CDR1 ENHRY and CDR2 SYGVKD. The CDR3 spans 14 residues. CDR3 sequence: CAISERGARQPQHF. In DNA, the CDR3 is TGTGCCATCAGTGAGCGAGGTGCAAGGCAGCCCCAGCATTTT.

Comment on this clone: Mismatch with germline at one junction end may stem from a read error. The chain employs TRBV5-4 and TRBJ2-1; possible D gene TRBD1, 6 bases. The CDR3 length is 12 residues. Germline V lookup: CDR1 SGHNT, CDR2 YYREEE (reference sequence). In nucleotides, the CDR3 is TGTGCCAGCAGCTTGTACAGGGAAAAAGCGGTCTTC. It translates to CASSLYREKAVF.

This clone occurred a few times. The rearrangement joins TRBV28 to TRBJ1-6; 9 bases map to TRBD1. With 6 bases clipped from V and 5 bases from J, the junction kept 5 bases outside the gene matches. The CDR3 consists of 15 residues. Germline assignment: CDR1 MDHEN and CDR2 SYDVKM. The CDR3 protein is CASREQGANNSPLHF. The CDR3 DNA follows: TGTGCCAGCAGAGAACAGGGGGCCAATAATTCACCCCTCCACTTT.

This rearrangement joins TRBV5-4 to TRBJ2-5, with D maybe TRBD1 (6 bases). Germline V gives CDR1 SGHNT, CDR2 YYREEE (reference sequence). V shed 4 bases and J shed 5 bases, with 15 bases lying between them. This CDR3 spans 14 amino acids. The CDR3 sequence: CASSRRTAVETQYF. In nucleotides, the CDR3 is TGTGCCAGCAGCAGGAGGACAGCGGTCGAGACCCAGTACTTC. Based on the CDR3 plus reference TRBV5-4 and TRBJ2-5, the full variable domain is ETGVTQSPTHLIKTRGQQVTLRCSSQSGHNTVSWYQQALGQGPQFIFQYYREEENGRGNFPPRFSGLQFPNYSSELNVNALELDDSALYLCASSRRTAVETQYFGPGTRLLVL.

Comments on this clone: A junction boundary mismatches the germline segment, possibly from a read error. The rearrangement uses TRBV7-9 and TRBJ2-7; 11 bases line up with TRBD2. The germline V gene encodes CDR1 SEHNR and CDR2 FQNEAQ (reference sequence). This CDR3 is built from 19 residues. The CDR3 loop reads CSSSLVRLAGGLSAGEQYF. The CDR3 DNA is TGTTCCAGCAGCTTAGTTAGGCTAGCGGGGGGACTCTCGGCGGGGGAGCAGTACTTC.

This clone was observed a few times. This chain links TRBV6-5 with TRBJ1-2, with 7 bases identical to TRBD1. The CDR3 is made up of 15 amino acids. V lost 0 bases and J lost 4; bases outside the gene matches: 5. Germline CDR1 MNHEY, CDR2 SVGAGI. CDR3 sequence reads: CASSYSISGGYGYTF. CDR3 in DNA: TGTGCCAGCAGTTACTCGATTTCAGGGGGCTATGGCTACACCTTC.

This chain links TRBV7-7 with TRBJ2-2; D perhaps matches TRBD2 (5 bases). Trimming took off 2 bases at V and 4 bases at J, with 8 bases between the two ends. Per germline, CDR1 SSHAT and CDR2 FNYEAQ (reference sequence). The CDR3 has 14 amino acids. The CDR3 DNA sequence: TGTGCCAGCAGCTTAAGCGGAAGCACCGGGGAGCTGTTTTTT. It is translated as CASSLSGSTGELFF.

This chain links TRBV6-1 with TRBJ1-2, with D unclear. Germline V lookup: CDR1 MNHNS, CDR2 SASEGT. The CDR3 extends over 13 amino acids. Deletions cut 2 bases from V and 7 bases from J, with 11 bases between. DNA for the CDR3: TGTGCCAGCAGTGAAAGAGAGGGCAGTGGCTACACCTTC. This gives the protein CASSEREGSGYTF.

The chain employs TRBV27 and TRBJ1-5; a possible D gene is TRBD1 (5 bases). Germline V gene data show CDR1 as MNHEY and CDR2 as SMNVEV (reference sequence). V was cut by 8 bases and J by 4 bases, with 12 bases left in between. This CDR3 has 13 amino acids. The CDR3 DNA follows: TGTGCCAGCCTGGGGGGGATAAATCAGCCCCAGCATTTT. It is translated as CASLGGINQPQHF.

The V and J genes are TRBV6-1 and TRBJ1-3; 7 bases map to TRBD1. The CDR3 covers 16 residues. Germline V CDR1 and CDR2: MNHNS, SASEGT. The junction had 7 bases not matched to a gene; V was cut back by 1 base and J by 4 bases. CDR3 sequence (DNA): TGTGCCAGCAGTGAAGGGAGGGGGCTCGCAGGAAACACCATATATTTT. This encodes CASSEGRGLAGNTIYF.

The CDR3 DNA reads TGCGCCAGCAGCCAAGTCTCCGGGGAAGAGACCCAGTACTTC. Amino acids: CASSQVSGEETQYF. This chain joins TRBV4-1 and TRBJ2-5, with a weak D call TRBD2 (5 bases). Per germline, CDR1 MGHRA and CDR2 YSYEKL. The CDR3 contains 14 residues. Trimming took off 1 base at V and 3 bases at J, with 9 bases between the two ends.

The gene calls are TRBV28 and TRBJ1-6; D perhaps matches TRBD1 (6 bases). Looked up from germline, CDR1 is MDHEN and CDR2 is SYDVKM. Trimming took off 6 bases at V and 0 bases at J, with 18 bases between the two ends. There are 18 residues in the CDR3. The CDR3 sequence: CASSPGTFFSSYNSPLHF. The CDR3 DNA follows: TGTGCCAGCAGCCCCGGGACATTTTTTAGCTCCTATAATTCACCCCTCCACTTT.